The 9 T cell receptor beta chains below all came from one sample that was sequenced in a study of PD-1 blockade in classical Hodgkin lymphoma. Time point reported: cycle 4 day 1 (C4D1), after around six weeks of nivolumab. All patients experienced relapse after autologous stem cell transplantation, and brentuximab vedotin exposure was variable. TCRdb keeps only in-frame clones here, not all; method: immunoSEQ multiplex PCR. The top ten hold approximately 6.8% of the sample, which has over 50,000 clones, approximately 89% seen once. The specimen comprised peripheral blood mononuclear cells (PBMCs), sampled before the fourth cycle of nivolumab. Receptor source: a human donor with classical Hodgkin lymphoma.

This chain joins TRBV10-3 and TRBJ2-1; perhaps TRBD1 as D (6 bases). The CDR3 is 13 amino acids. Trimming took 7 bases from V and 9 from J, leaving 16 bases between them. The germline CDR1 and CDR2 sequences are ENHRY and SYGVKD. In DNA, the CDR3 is TGTGCCATCACCAGAACAGGGTCTCGTGAGCAGTTCTTC. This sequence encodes CAITRTGSREQFF.

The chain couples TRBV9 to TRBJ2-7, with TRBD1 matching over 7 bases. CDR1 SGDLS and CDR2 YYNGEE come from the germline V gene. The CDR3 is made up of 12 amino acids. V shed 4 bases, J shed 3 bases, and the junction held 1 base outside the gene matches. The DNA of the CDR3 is TGTGCCAGCAGCCGGGACAGCTACGAGCAGTACTTC. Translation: CASSRDSYEQYF.

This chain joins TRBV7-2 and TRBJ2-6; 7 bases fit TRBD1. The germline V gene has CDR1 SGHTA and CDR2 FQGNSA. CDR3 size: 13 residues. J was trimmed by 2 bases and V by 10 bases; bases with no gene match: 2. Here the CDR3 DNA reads TGTGCCAACGACAGGGCTGGGGCCAACGTCCTGACTTTC. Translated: CANDRAGANVLTF.

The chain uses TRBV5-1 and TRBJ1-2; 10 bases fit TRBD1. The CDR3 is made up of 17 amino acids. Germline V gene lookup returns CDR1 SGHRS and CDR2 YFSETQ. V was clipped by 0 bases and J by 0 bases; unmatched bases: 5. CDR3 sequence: CASSLADRGRSNYGYTF. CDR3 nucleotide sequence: TGCGCCAGCAGCTTGGCCGACAGGGGGCGTTCTAACTATGGCTACACCTTC.

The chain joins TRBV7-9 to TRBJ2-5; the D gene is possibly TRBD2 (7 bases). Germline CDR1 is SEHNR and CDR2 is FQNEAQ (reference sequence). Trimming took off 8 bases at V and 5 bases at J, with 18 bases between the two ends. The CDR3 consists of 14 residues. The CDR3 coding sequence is TGTGCCAGCGCCCCATGGGGGGGCGTCGAGACCCAGTACTTC. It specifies CASAPWGGVETQYF.

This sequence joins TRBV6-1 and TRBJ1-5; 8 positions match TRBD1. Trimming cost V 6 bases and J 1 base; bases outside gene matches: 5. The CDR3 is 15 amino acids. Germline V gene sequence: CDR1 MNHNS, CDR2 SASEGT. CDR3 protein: CASRQRTGSNQPQHF. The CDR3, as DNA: TGTGCCAGCAGACAAAGGACAGGGAGCAATCAGCCCCAGCATTTT.

This CDR3 is CASSQGTSSGTDTQYF. CDR3 DNA: TGTGCCAGCAGCCAAGGGACCTCCTCGGGCACAGATACGCAGTATTTT. V is TRBV4-2 and J is TRBJ2-3, with D hard to call. The CDR3 is 16 residues long. Deletions cut 1 base from V and 1 base from J, with 12 bases between. Germline CDR1 reads LGHNA; CDR2 reads YNFKEQ.

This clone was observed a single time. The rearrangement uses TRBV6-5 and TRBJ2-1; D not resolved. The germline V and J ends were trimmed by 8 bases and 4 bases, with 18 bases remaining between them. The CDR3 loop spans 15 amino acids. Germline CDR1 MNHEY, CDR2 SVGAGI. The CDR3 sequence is CASGLSNVWYNEQFF. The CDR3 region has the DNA TGTGCCAGCGGCCTCTCCAACGTTTGGTACAATGAGCAGTTCTTC.

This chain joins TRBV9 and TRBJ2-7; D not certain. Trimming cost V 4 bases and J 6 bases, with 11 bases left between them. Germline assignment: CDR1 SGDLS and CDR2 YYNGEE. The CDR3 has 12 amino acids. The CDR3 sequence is CASSSPGSEQYF. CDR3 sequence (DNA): TGTGCCAGCAGCTCTCCCGGGTCCGAGCAGTACTTC.